The 13 T cell receptor beta chains below all came from one sample that was sequenced in a study of blood T cells in healthy people across ages. A sample-barcoded 5' primer and a J-beta primer mix were used in a second PCR of roughly 6 to 11 cycles. Each CDR3 protein gets one entry after TCRdb re-called the 5' RACE reads with MiXCR. The sample has approximately 1.5 million distinct CDR3 sequences; about 32% are singletons. Sequencing used blood. Receptors originate from a woman aged 30 to 39 in good health.

A remark on this clonotype: Since a much larger clone is just one base distant, this may be a read error. The rearrangement uses TRBV29-1 and TRBJ2-5, with a tentative D call TRBD1 (6 bases). This CDR3 has 15 amino acids. The germline V gene encodes CDR1 SQVTM and CDR2 ANQGSEA. The CDR3 loop is CSVISAWDTQEAQYF. The CDR3, as DNA: TGCAGCGTTATCTCGGCTTGGGACACCCAAGAGGCCCAGTACTTC.

On this clonotype itself: This could be a read error, since a much larger clone is one nucleotide away. The J gene is TRBJ2-6, the V gene TRBV5-1; D not resolved. The V gene's germline CDR1 is SGHRS and CDR2 YFSETQ. CDR3 length: 16 residues. The chain's CDR3 is CASSMTGLSGTNVLTF. The CDR3 DNA sequence: TGCGCCAGCTCAATGACGGGCCTCTCTGGGACCAACGTCCTGACTTTC.

This clonotype was seen a handful of times. This chain uses TRBV7-9 with TRBJ1-2; 9 bases are shared with TRBD1. The junction had 13 bases not matched to a gene; V was cut back by 1 base and J by 4 bases. Per the germline V gene, CDR1 is SEHNR and CDR2 is FQNEAQ (reference sequence). CDR3 length: 18 amino acids. DNA of the CDR3: TGTGCCAGCAGCTTAGGGGGACAGGGTACTTCGTCACGCTATGGCTACACCTTC. It is translated as CASSLGGQGTSSRYGYTF.

The V call is TRBV2, the J call TRBJ1-1; D possibly corresponds to TRBD1 (5 bases). Trimming left V 7 bases short and J 3 bases short, with 9 bases between. Germline CDR1 reads SNHLY; CDR2 reads FYNNEI. The CDR3 has 12 residues. CDR3 nucleotides: TGTGCCAGCATCCGGGGGTACACTGAAGCTTTCTTT. It specifies CASIRGYTEAFF.

The rearrangement joins TRBV10-3 to TRBJ1-1, with 9 bases matching TRBD1. CDR3 length equals 13 residues. Germline V gene data show CDR1 as ENHRY and CDR2 as SYGVKD. Germline trimming cut 8 bases from V and 10 bases from J; bases unmatched to any gene: 11. For the CDR3, the DNA is TGTGCCATCGCCGGGACAGGGAGCGCTGGAGCTTTCTTT. Its translation: CAIAGTGSAGAFF.

This clonotype was recorded many times. The chain joins TRBV12-3 or TRBV12-4 to TRBJ2-1; D remains unclear. The length of the CDR3 is 13 residues. V was cut by 6 bases and J by 0 bases, with 6 bases left in between. CDR3 nucleotide sequence: TGTGCCAGCAGCGCGAGCTCCTACAATGAGCAGTTCTTC. It specifies CASSASSYNEQFF.

This clonotype was counted only a few times. This chain joins TRBV20-1 and TRBJ1-2, with a possible D match to TRBD1 (6 bases). The CDR3 length is 12 residues. V was pared by 6 bases and J by 4 bases, with 12 bases between. From germline, CDR1 is DFQATT and CDR2 SNEGSKA (reference sequence). CDR3 protein: CSAQGSFYGYTF. Written as DNA, the CDR3 is TGCAGTGCCCAGGGGTCTTTCTATGGCTACACCTTC.

The rearrangement joins TRBV29-1 to TRBJ1-2; 10 bases are shared with TRBD1. CDR3 length: 15 residues. Germline V lookup: CDR1 SQVTM, CDR2 ANQGSEA. V gave up 5 bases and J gave up 1 base; unmatched junction bases: 7. Written as DNA, the CDR3 is TGCAGCGTTCAAAAGACAGGGGGCCTTAACTATGGCTACACCTTC. Protein sequence: CSVQKTGGLNYGYTF.

As regards this clonotype: A much larger clone differs by one base, so this may be a read error. The chain couples TRBV4-2 to TRBJ2-5; D perhaps matches TRBD2 (5 bases). Germline CDR1 reads LGHNA; CDR2 reads YNFKEQ. The CDR3 runs to 14 residues. The CDR3 here is CASNQNGKKGTQYF. In DNA form, the CDR3 reads TGTGCCAGCAACCAAAACGGGAAAAAAGGGACCCAGTACTTC.

This clonotype was seen a handful of times. Here the CDR3 reads CSALRSGGGTDTQYF. CDR3 nucleotide sequence: TGCAGTGCTCTCCGGAGCGGGGGGGGTACAGATACGCAGTATTTT. The chain combines TRBV20-1 with TRBJ2-3, with TRBD2 matching over 10 bases. Germline CDR1 and CDR2: DFQATT and SNEGSKA (reference sequence). This CDR3 has 15 residues. J gave up 3 bases and V 5 bases, and 8 bases lay outside the gene matches.

This clonotype was recorded a few times. The chain couples TRBV10-3 to TRBJ2-3; 12 bases map to TRBD2. V lost 6 bases and J lost 5; bases outside the gene matches: 9. CDR1 is ENHRY and CDR2 is SYGVKD in the germline V gene. The CDR3 is 16 residues long. The CDR3 protein is CAIRSAPSGGEDTQYF. The CDR3 DNA is TGTGCCATCAGGAGCGCACCTAGCGGGGGGGAAGATACGCAGTATTTT.

This clonotype has only a few counts. The chain uses TRBV5-6 and TRBJ2-1; unclear D gene. The CDR3 is 12 residues long. CDR1 is SGHDT, CDR2 YYEEEE, per germline. V lost 3 bases and J 10 bases, leaving 11 bases between the germline ends. Here the CDR3 reads CASSSAAAEQFF. The CDR3, as DNA: TGTGCCAGCAGCTCGGCAGCCGCCGAGCAGTTCTTC.

V gene TRBV5-1 combines with J gene TRBJ2-1, with D perhaps being TRBD1 or TRBD2 (5 bases each). This CDR3 is built from 16 residues. Between the trimmed V and J ends, which lost 1 base and 1 base, there was a span of 12 bases. In germline, CDR1 is SGHRS, CDR2 YFSETQ. Written as DNA, the CDR3 is TGCGCCAGCAGCTTGCTCGAGGGGAGTTCCTACAATGAGCAGTTCTTC. It translates to CASSLLEGSSYNEQFF.